This passage covers 23 T cell receptor beta chains from one sample sequenced in a study of control samples from healthy donors and cancer patients. TCRdb's table, derived via immunoSEQ multiplex PCR, lists solely in-frame clones and lacks some. Among about 140,000 clones listed, roughly 92% were seen once. The sequenced sample was blood. The receptor source for this set is a man aged 25 to 40 in good health.

The rearrangement links TRBV28 to TRBJ2-1; D perhaps matches TRBD1 (6 bases). The V and J ends lost 6 bases and 9 bases respectively, with 12 bases between them. The V gene's germline CDR1 is MDHEN and CDR2 SYDVKM. CDR3 length: 12 residues. CDR3 coding DNA: TGTGCCAGCAGCCTCACAGGGACTGAGCAGTTCTTC. This translates into CASSLTGTEQFF.

This sequence joins TRBV30 and TRBJ2-7, with 13 positions matching TRBD2. Germline CDR1 is GTSNPN and CDR2 is SVGIG (reference sequence). V trimming: 0 bases; J trimming: 6 bases; junction bases outside the gene matches: 5. The CDR3 length is 15 residues. The CDR3 here is CAWSVGLAGVIEQYF. CDR3 in DNA: TGTGCCTGGAGTGTAGGACTAGCGGGAGTGATCGAGCAGTACTTC.

The rearrangement joins TRBV30 to TRBJ1-1; D call uncertain. The CDR3 length is 12 residues. Germline V gene sequence: CDR1 GTSNPN, CDR2 SVGIG (reference sequence). The CDR3 protein is CAHNWGNTEAFF. In nucleotides, the CDR3 is TGTGCTCACAACTGGGGGAACACTGAAGCTTTCTTT.

This clone was seen just once. J is TRBJ2-1 and V is TRBV28; 9 nucleotides agree with TRBD2. V lost 3 bases, J lost 0 bases, and 15 bases stayed unmatched. The CDR3 sequence is 20 residues long. Germline V gene sequence: CDR1 MDHEN, CDR2 SYDVKM. CDR3 sequence reads: CASSFAHRGREGSSYNEQFF. The CDR3 DNA follows: TGTGCCAGCAGTTTCGCCCACCGGGGGCGGGAGGGAAGCTCCTACAATGAGCAGTTCTTC.

The chain is built from TRBV29-1 and TRBJ1-1; no clear D gene. The V end was cut by 0 bases, the J end by 4 bases, with 21 bases between. The CDR3 is 17 amino acids. The germline CDR1 and CDR2 sequences are SQVTM and ANQGSEA. The CDR3 coding sequence is TGCAGCGTTGAAGATCCCGTATCCAACAGCGGGCGCACTGAAGCTTTCTTT. Translation: CSVEDPVSNSGRTEAFF.

This clone was seen once. The gene calls are TRBV7-2 and TRBJ2-2; possible D gene TRBD2, 5 bases. The V gene lost 1 base and the J gene lost 2 bases, with 14 bases spanning the gap. The V gene's germline CDR1 is SGHTA and CDR2 FQGNSA. The CDR3 has 17 amino acids. CDR3 nucleotide sequence: TGTGCCAGCAGCTTAGTCGGAAAAGCGGTTAACACCGGGGAGCTGTTTTTT. It yields the protein CASSLVGKAVNTGELFF.

The CDR3 DNA is TGCGCCAGCAGCTTTCAGATCAGGGGTACTCACAATGAGCAGTTCTTC. Translation gives CASSFQIRGTHNEQFF. The rearrangement joins TRBV5-1 to TRBJ2-1; the D gene is possibly TRBD1 (6 bases). The CDR3 is made up of 16 amino acids. V was pared by 2 bases and J by 5 bases, with 17 bases between. Germline CDR1 is SGHRS and CDR2 is YFSETQ.

The chain employs TRBV18 and TRBJ1-2, with 9 nucleotides matching TRBD1. V was clipped by 3 bases and J by 8 bases; unmatched bases: 7. The CDR3 extends over 14 amino acids. The germline V gene encodes CDR1 KGHSH and CDR2 LQKENI. Here the CDR3 reads CASSPAGTGPGYTF. The CDR3 DNA is TGTGCCAGCTCACCGGCCGGGACAGGGCCCGGCTACACCTTC.

The J gene is TRBJ1-2, the V gene TRBV28; unclear D gene. This CDR3 contains 14 residues. In germline, CDR1 is MDHEN, CDR2 SYDVKM. The V and J ends lost 5 bases and 4 bases respectively, with 14 bases between them. Here the CDR3 DNA reads TGTGCCAGCAGTCTGTCCAAGCGATCCTATGGCTACACCTTC. It codes for CASSLSKRSYGYTF.

The chain has TRBV18 and TRBJ2-3; 7 bases are shared with TRBD2. The ends lost 3 bases at V and 12 bases at J; junction bases unmatched: 6. This CDR3 spans 12 amino acids. CDR1 and CDR2 (germline): KGHSH, LQKENI. CDR3 sequence (DNA): TGTGCCAGCTCACCGCCTAGCGGTCTTCAGTATTTT. It codes for CASSPPSGLQYF.

This chain links TRBV10-3 with TRBJ1-6, with D perhaps TRBD1 (6 bases). CDR1 is ENHRY, CDR2 SYGVKD, per germline. This CDR3 region has 13 residues. Trimming cost V 10 bases and J 7 bases, with 14 bases left between them. As DNA, the CDR3 is TGTGCCACCAGACAGGAGATAAATTCACCCCTCCACTTT. Amino acids: CATRQEINSPLHF.

The V gene is TRBV5-1, the J gene TRBJ2-7, with unresolved D. V was clipped by 4 bases and J by 7 bases, with 18 bases between them. CDR3 length equals 14 residues. Germline CDR1 is SGHRS and CDR2 is YFSETQ. CDR3 bases: TGCGCCAGCAGCATAGATCCACAAGTAGGGGAGCAGTACTTC. Its translation: CASSIDPQVGEQYF. Looking up the rest from reference TRBV5-1 and TRBJ2-7 gives the full variable domain: KAGVTQTPRYLIKTRGQQVTLSCSPISGHRSVSWYQQTPGQGLQFLFEYFSETQRNKGNFPGRFSGRQFSNSRSEMNVSTLELGDSALYLCASSIDPQVGEQYFGPGTRLTVT.

V usage is TRBV10-3 and J usage is TRBJ2-7, with unresolved D. The CDR3 length is 15 residues. V lost 7 bases and J lost 0, with 16 bases in between. The germline V gene encodes CDR1 ENHRY and CDR2 SYGVKD. The CDR3 protein is CAITNFLGSSYEQYF. The CDR3, as DNA: TGTGCCATCACTAACTTTTTAGGTAGCTCCTACGAGCAGTACTTC.

This chain connects TRBV6-5 to TRBJ2-7; 12 bases align to TRBD2. Unmatched junction bases numbered 0, after V lost 6 bases and J lost 0 bases. Germline lookup yields CDR1 MNHEY and CDR2 SVGAGI. CDR3 length equals 14 residues. The CDR3 region is CASRTSGSSYEQYF. In DNA form, the CDR3 reads TGTGCCAGCAGGACTAGCGGGAGCTCCTACGAGCAGTACTTC.

This clone was seen once. The chain has TRBV28 and TRBJ1-2; D ambiguous. This CDR3 comprises 14 residues. V was shortened by 2 bases and J by 0 bases, with 7 bases between the two germline ends. Germline CDR1 and CDR2: MDHEN and SYDVKM. In DNA, the CDR3 is TGTGCCAGCAGTTTACTCAAATCTAACTATGGCTACACCTTC. Protein: CASSLLKSNYGYTF.

The chain joins TRBV18 to TRBJ1-5; D is unresolved. The V gene lost 2 bases and the J gene lost 4 bases, with 6 bases spanning the gap. The CDR3 loop spans 13 amino acids. The V gene's germline CDR1 is KGHSH and CDR2 LQKENI. The CDR3 DNA sequence: TGTGCCAGCTCACCAAGCAGGAATCAGCCCCAGCATTTT. Translated: CASSPSRNQPQHF.

V usage is TRBV27 and J usage is TRBJ2-7; 7 bases fit TRBD1. With 6 bases clipped from V and 1 base from J, the junction kept 6 bases outside the gene matches. CDR1 and CDR2 (germline): MNHEY, SMNVEV (reference sequence). The CDR3 consists of 14 residues. The CDR3 reads CASRPLQGSYEQYF. DNA for the CDR3: TGTGCCAGCAGACCCTTACAGGGGTCCTACGAGCAGTACTTC.

The rearrangement uses TRBV4-1 and TRBJ1-5, with D unclear. Germline CDR1 reads MGHRA; CDR2 reads YSYEKL. This CDR3 contains 16 residues. Trimming took off 3 bases at V and 4 bases at J, with 16 bases between the two ends. In DNA form, the CDR3 reads TGCGCCAGCAGCCAGGTGGTAGGGAAGATAAATCAGCCCCAGCATTTT. This codes for CASSQVVGKINQPQHF.

V and J are TRBV9 and TRBJ2-3; D unclear. Germline loops: CDR1 SGDLS, CDR2 YYNGEE. Trimming took off 3 bases at V and 2 bases at J, with 7 bases between the two ends. The CDR3 is made up of 13 amino acids. The CDR3 region has the DNA TGTGCCAGCAGCGCCCTGGTCACAGATACGCAGTATTTT. Protein product: CASSALVTDTQYF. Combining the CDR3 with reference TRBV9 and TRBJ2-3 gives the whole variable domain DSGVTQTPKHLITATGQRVTLRCSPRSGDLSVYWYQQSLDQGLQFLIQYYNGEERAKGNILERFSAQQFPDLHSELNLSSLELGDSALYFCASSALVTDTQYFGPGTRLTVL.

This clone was seen once. The rearrangement joins TRBV25-1 to TRBJ2-3; D ambiguous. Germline V gene lookup returns CDR1 MGHDK and CDR2 SYGVNS. Trimming shortened V by 4 bases and J by 1 base, and 12 bases separated the two germline ends. This CDR3 region has 15 residues. CDR3 in amino acids: CASSAVRAGTDTQYF. In nucleotides, the CDR3 is TGTGCCAGCAGTGCAGTCAGAGCTGGCACAGATACGCAGTATTTT.

The chain recombines TRBV7-9 with TRBJ2-1; D is possibly TRBD2 (5 bases). Trimming stripped 8 bases from V and 8 bases from J, with 13 bases between. Germline loops: CDR1 SEHNR, CDR2 FQNEAQ (reference sequence). CDR3 length: 12 residues. The CDR3 nucleotides read TGTGCCAGCGGCGGAGGTAGTGATGAGCAGTTCTTC. Amino acid sequence: CASGGGSDEQFF.

The chain has TRBV3-1 (or the pseudogene TRBV3-2) and TRBJ2-1; 10 nucleotides line up with TRBD2. The junction had 9 bases not matched to a gene; V was cut back by 3 bases and J by 7 bases. CDR1 and CDR2 (germline): LGHDT, YNNKEL (reference sequence). This CDR3 contains 16 residues. DNA of the CDR3: TGTGCCAGCAGCCAGTGGCTAGCGGGAGCACTGAATGAGCAGTTCTTC. Translated, it gives CASSQWLAGALNEQFF.

This chain connects TRBV6-4 to TRBJ2-1, with no clear D. The germline gives CDR1 MRHNA, CDR2 SNTAGT. V lost 0 bases to trimming and J lost 7 bases, with 7 bases between them. The CDR3 has 13 amino acids. The CDR3 DNA is TGTGCCAGCAGTGACTCGAATCAGAATGAGCAGTTCTTC. Protein: CASSDSNQNEQFF.